This entry concerns a single T cell receptor (beta chain). Antigen unknown. These data come from a study of post-analysis software for immune sequencing data. Turning to the study itself: Relapsing-remitting, secondary progressive and progressive-relapsing courses of multiple sclerosis were included.

Overall study findings and caveats: Higher frequency in patients than in controls was seen for several TRBV segments, with TRBV5-6, TRBV5-1 and TRBV20-1 among them. F measure grouped same-batch samples tightly together. Relative to controls, patients with multiple sclerosis showed significantly lower normalized Chao1 diversity.

The library was made from cDNA and included unique molecular identifiers. It was from roughly 1.1 to 9.2 million T cells that some 470,000 cDNA molecules came. From the PCR reads, TCRdb called clonotypes with MiXCR, one entry per CDR3 protein. Of roughly 800,000 distinct CDR3 sequences listed, roughly 50% are singletons. Germline V gives CDR1 SGHDT, CDR2 YYEEEE. V lost 4 bases to trimming and J lost 6 bases; unmatched junction nucleotides: 11. The CDR3 runs 16 residues. Sequenced sample: blood. The chain uses TRBV5-6 and TRBJ2-1; TRBD1 agrees at 9 bases. The sequence was obtained from a girl aged 10-17 years with multiple sclerosis. DNA for the CDR3: TGTGCCAGCAGCAGCCCGGGACAGGGTCCGGCCAATGAGCAGTTCTTC. Its protein product is CASSSPGQGPANEQFF.